The 3 T cell receptor beta chains below come from one sample, sequenced in a study of CD8 T cells in Susac syndrome. Random hexamers were used to reverse transcribe roughly 0.5 to 1 ug of RNA. TCRdb ran MiXCR on the immunoSEQ multiplex PCR reads and lists one entry per CDR3 protein. In the table there are about 300,000 distinct CDR3 sequences, 70% to 90% of which are singletons. The specimen sequenced was CD8+ T cells from PBMCs. All receptors derive from a human donor with multiple sclerosis.

This sequence joins TRBV14 and TRBJ2-3, with no clear D. The germline V and J ends were trimmed by 3 bases and 0 bases, with 10 bases remaining between them. The CDR3 has 15 residues. Germline V CDR1 and CDR2: SGHDN, FVKESK. The CDR3 here is CASSHEETSTDTQYF. The CDR3 bases are TGTGCCAGCAGCCACGAAGAAACTAGCACAGATACGCAGTATTTT. The variable domain in full, completed from reference TRBV14 and TRBJ2-3, reads EAGVTQFPSHSVIEKGQTVTLRCDPISGHDNLYWYRRVMGKEIKFLLHFVKESKQDESGMPNNRFLAERTGGTYSTLKVQPAELEDSGVYFCASSHEETSTDTQYFGPGTRLTVL.

This chain joins TRBV19 and TRBJ1-2; maybe TRBD1 (6 bases). There are 13 residues in the CDR3. Trimming removed 2 bases from V and 6 bases from J, with 10 bases in between. Per germline, CDR1 LNHDA and CDR2 SQIVND (reference sequence). The CDR3 sequence is CASSIQGSNGYTF. For the CDR3, the DNA is TGTGCCAGTAGTATACAGGGGAGCAATGGCTACACCTTC. The complete variable domain, with remaining parts taken from reference TRBV19 and TRBJ1-2, reads DGGITQSPKYLFRKEGQNVTLSCEQNLNHDAMYWYRQDPGQGLRLIYYSQIVNDFQKGDIAEGYSVSREKKESFPLTVTSAQKNPTAFYLCASSIQGSNGYTFGSGTRLTVV.

This clonotype appeared a few times. The CDR3 region has the DNA TGCGCCAGCAGCCAAGAAAGGGGGACTGAAGCTTTCTTT. Its translation is CASSQERGTEAFF. The chain recombines TRBV4-1 with TRBJ1-1; a weak D match, TRBD1 (6 bases). The length of the CDR3 is 13 residues. Trimming removed 0 bases at V and 5 bases at J, with 7 bases between. Germline CDR1 and CDR2: MGHRA and YSYEKL.